This T cell receptor beta chain came from a study of regulatory T cells in long-lasting Graves disease. The study's findings and limits: Persistent disease exhibited a predilection for TRBV28, TRBJ1-2 and TRBJ2-5. Persistent patients had more shared public clonotypes (approximately 2,700) than new patients (about 970).

This clonotype was seen many times. What it binds is unknown. As to time point: newly diagnosed GD, antithyroid drugs for less than 3 months. The TCR library used RNA extracted from PBMCs. A roughly 9-milliliter sample of peripheral blood was drawn into EDTA tubes. Germline CDR1 LNHNV, CDR2 YYDKDF (reference sequence). The ends lost 1 base at V and 4 bases at J; junction bases unmatched: 5. This CDR3 has 16 residues. Arm-PCR of CDR3 regions and iRepertoire HTBI primers were the basis on which TCR beta libraries were built. Per the authors' pipeline: Identification of gene segments yielded 60 or so TRBV and more than eleven TRBJ across samples. TCRdb re-called the multiplex PCR reads through MiXCR, storing one row per CDR3 protein. TCRdb's processing, not the study's, gives the V and J calls here. The repertoire holds around 400,000 distinct CDR3 sequences, roughly a sixth seen once, with approximately 21% in the top ten.

Sequencing used peripheral blood mononuclear cells (PBMCs), obtained at new diagnosis, from a patient treated with antithyroid drugs. The rearrangement joins TRBV15 to TRBJ2-3; 10 positions match TRBD2. This receptor was taken from a female donor with Graves disease. In DNA, the CDR3 is TGTGCCACCAGCAGAGCAGCGGGGGGGCCCCCAGATACGCAGTATTTT. Protein sequence: CATSRAAGGPPDTQYF.